This T cell receptor (beta chain) was observed in a study of blood T cells in healthy people across ages. This clonotype turned up a few times. A second roughly 7 to 12 cycle PCR used barcoded and J-beta primers. Carrying 12 random nucleotides, a template-switch adaptor labeled each individual cDNA molecule. MiXCR, applied by TCRdb to the 5' RACE reads, yields one record per CDR3 protein. The sample holds about 930,000 distinct CDR3 sequences, under 35% seen once. V lost 1 base and J 13 bases, leaving 10 bases between the germline ends. This CDR3 spans 11 amino acids. Germline V CDR1 and CDR2: SEHNR, FQNEAQ (reference sequence). This sample was also put to use in a study of T cells of mothers and their children. As that report states: Samples were obtained from three healthy Caucasian mothers and their six children.

The rearrangement links TRBV7-9 to TRBJ2-5, with D hard to call. The sequencing sample was made of blood. The sequence derives from a middle-aged woman in good health. CDR3 residues: CASSLEAWAYF. CDR3 nucleotides: TGTGCCAGCAGCTTAGAGGCATGGGCGTACTTC.